These 2 T cell receptor beta chains were all obtained from the same sample, sequenced in a study of OX40 agonist ivuxolimab in advanced cancers. The assay was immunoSEQ multiplex PCR, and TCRdb's table has in-frame clones only and misses some. The data hold some 28,000 clones, with 90% observed a single time. The sequenced sample was CD4+ or CD8+ T cells sorted from blood, obtained in a trial of the OX40 agonist ivuxolimab. These TCRs come from an adult with an advanced solid tumor such as melanoma, head and neck, liver or kidney cancer.

This sequence joins TRBV5-1 and TRBJ2-2; 9 bases are shared with TRBD1. The germline V gene encodes CDR1 SGHRS and CDR2 YFSETQ. The CDR3 totals 15 residues. V lost 8 bases, J lost 5 bases, and 10 bases stayed unmatched. The CDR3 nucleotides read TGCGCCAGGGGTTGGAGACAGGGGGTGACCGGGGAGCTGTTTTTT. Encoded protein: CARGWRQGVTGELFF.

The chain carries TRBV6-5 and TRBJ1-1, with 8 bases aligning to TRBD1. The CDR3 is 13 amino acids. The trim removed 7 bases at V and 4 bases at J, leaving 5 bases unmatched. Looked up from germline, CDR1 is MNHEY and CDR2 is SVGAGI. Written as DNA, the CDR3 is TGTGCCAGCACAGGGGGCGCGGGCACTGAAGCTTTCTTT. This encodes CASTGGAGTEAFF.